The clone carrying this T cell receptor beta chain has just a few counts. What it binds is not known. Amplification targeted the TCR beta CDR3 regions, with RNA transcripts as the source material. HTBI-primed first-round RT-PCR preceded second-round multiplex PCR. From the multiplex PCR reads, TCRdb called clonotypes with MiXCR, one entry per CDR3 protein. The sample comprises over 450,000 distinct CDR3 sequences, roughly 14% of which are singletons, and about 10% rests with the top ten. This sample was included in a study of Graves' ophthalmopathy and Graves' hyperthyroidism. Study-wide context: The blood sample was drawn at first diagnosis and before any treatment. Study-wide results and caveats: Blood repertoires reportedly contained most expanded thyroid clonotypes above 0.001 frequency. The model flagged ophthalmopathy progression at 65% to 71% sensitivity and nearly 75% specificity.

The V gene's germline CDR1 is SQVTM and CDR2 ANQGSEA. The CDR3 extends over 16 amino acids. V lost 6 bases, J lost 5 bases, and 12 bases stayed unmatched. Ophthalmopathy-affected donors exhibited moderate-to-severe activity, CAS ≥3, NOSPECS ≥4, and duration under 3 months. The sequenced sample was blood. The chain joins TRBV29-1 to TRBJ2-2; 10 bases agree with TRBD2. The TCR was taken from a woman in her 30s with Graves' ophthalmopathy. CDR3 residues: CSVGRRLAGVTGELFF. CDR3 DNA: TGCAGCGTAGGGAGGCGTCTAGCGGGAGTTACCGGGGAGCTGTTTTTT.